The present entry profiles one TCR beta chain with its context. The authors' processing: The assay estimated nucleated cells by amplifying reference gene primers. Sequencing was performed with immunoSEQ multiplex PCR; in TCRdb, only in-frame clones are kept and a portion is missing. D and trimming were read from the DNA, whereas the V and J calls and clone size are those reported in that table. The sample records approximately 220,000 clones, 80% to 90% being singletons. The data derive from a study of blood T cell repertoires in COVID-19. Study details: Samples of COVID-19 (acute and convalescent) were obtained from the United States, Italy and Spain. T cells, B-cell-depleted T cells, or PBMCs provided the cDNA or gDNA that served as material.

The germline V and J ends were trimmed by 4 bases and 6 bases, with 16 bases remaining between them. Germline loops: CDR1 SGHRS, CDR2 YFSETQ. The CDR3 loop spans 15 amino acids. Sequenced: peripheral blood. The gene calls are TRBV5-1 and TRBJ1-4; tentative D call: TRBD1 (5 bases). This sequence was found in a woman aged 80 or over with acute or convalescent COVID-19. The CDR3 DNA is TGCGCCAGCAGCGCCACAGGCCAGATCGATGAAAAACTGTTTTTT. Protein sequence: CASSATGQIDEKLFF.